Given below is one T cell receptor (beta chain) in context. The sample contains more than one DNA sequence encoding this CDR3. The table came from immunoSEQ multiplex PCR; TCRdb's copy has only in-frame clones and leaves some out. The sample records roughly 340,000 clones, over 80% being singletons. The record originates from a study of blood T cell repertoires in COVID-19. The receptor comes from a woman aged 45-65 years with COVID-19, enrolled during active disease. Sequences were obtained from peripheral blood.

CDR3 bases: TGTGCCAGCAGCTTGTCGGCCTACGAGCAGTACTTC. Residues: CASSLSAYEQYF. The rearrangement links TRBV7-9 to TRBJ2-7; no clear D gene. Trimming shortened V by 3 bases and J by 2 bases, and 5 bases separated the two germline ends. CDR3 length: 12 residues. Per germline, CDR1 SEHNR and CDR2 FQNEAQ (reference sequence).